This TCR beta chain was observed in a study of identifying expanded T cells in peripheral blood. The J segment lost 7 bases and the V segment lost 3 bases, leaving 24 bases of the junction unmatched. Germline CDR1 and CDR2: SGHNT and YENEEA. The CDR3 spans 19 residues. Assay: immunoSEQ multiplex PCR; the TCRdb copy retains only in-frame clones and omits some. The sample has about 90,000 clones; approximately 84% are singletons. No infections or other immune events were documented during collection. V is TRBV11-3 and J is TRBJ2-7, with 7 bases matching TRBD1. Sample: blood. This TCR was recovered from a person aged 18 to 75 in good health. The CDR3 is CASSFSQSREDKQGVEQYF. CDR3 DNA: TGTGCCAGCAGCTTTAGTCAGTCCCGTGAGGACAAGCAGGGGGTTGAGCAGTACTTC.